The rows below give T cell receptor beta chains drawn from one sample of a study of T cells in Graves' hyperthyroidism and ophthalmopathy. TCRdb independently ran MiXCR on the multiplex PCR reads; one entry per CDR3 protein. The data show about 290,000 distinct CDR3 sequences, 13% seen once. Sequenced input: blood. Every receptor here comes from a woman between 25 and 40 years old with Graves' hyperthyroidism that later progressed to Graves' ophthalmopathy. The CDR3 runs from the conserved cysteine through the conserved F or W. Each record gives: J gene, V gene, CDR3 protein.

>TRBJ2-7|TRBV5-6
CASSWDRGTYEQYF
>TRBJ2-7|TRBV3-1
CASSQGGQLEQYF
>TRBJ2-5|TRBV7-9
CASSQRTSGRETQYF
>TRBJ1-1|TRBV7-9
CASSWQGTNTEAFF
>TRBJ2-5|TRBV4-1
CASSHPGGYTETQYF
>TRBJ2-3|TRBV6-1
CASSAPPGSGYTQYF
>TRBJ2-7|TRBV20-1
CSAEGGTSYEQYF
>TRBJ1-5|TRBV18
CASSPQENQPQHF
>TRBJ2-7|TRBV7-9
CASRSSGTTKPSSYEQYF
>TRBJ1-2|TRBV6-5
CTSSSSIHYGYTF
>TRBJ2-1|TRBV29-1
CSPKEVSHNEQFF
>TRBJ1-1|TRBV30
CAWSVMKNTEAFF
>TRBJ1-2|TRBV7-9
CASSGGQGNGYTF
>TRBJ1-1|TRBV19
CASSTHEAFTEAFF
>TRBJ1-1|TRBV20-1
CSAYGTGSSAFF
>TRBJ2-1|TRBV7-2
CASSLAQGGYNEQFF
>TRBJ1-3|TRBV30
CASTGLVGNTIYF
>TRBJ2-7|TRBV6-2/TRBV6-3
CASRERDRGSYEQYF
>TRBJ2-3|TRBV20-1
CSSSGRADTQYF
>TRBJ2-3|TRBV5-5
CASSLSPGTGGDTQYF